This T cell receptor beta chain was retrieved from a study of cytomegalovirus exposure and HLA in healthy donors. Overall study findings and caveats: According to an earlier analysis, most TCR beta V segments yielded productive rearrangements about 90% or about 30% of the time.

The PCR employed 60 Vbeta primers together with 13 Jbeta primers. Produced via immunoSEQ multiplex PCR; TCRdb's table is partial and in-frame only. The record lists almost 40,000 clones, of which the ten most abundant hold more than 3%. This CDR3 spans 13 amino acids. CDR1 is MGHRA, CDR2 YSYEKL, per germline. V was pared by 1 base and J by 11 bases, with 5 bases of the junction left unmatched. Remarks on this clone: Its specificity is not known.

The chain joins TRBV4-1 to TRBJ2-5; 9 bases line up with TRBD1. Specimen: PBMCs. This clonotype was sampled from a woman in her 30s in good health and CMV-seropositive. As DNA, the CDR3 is TGCGCCAGCAGCCAAGGGACAGGGGTGCAGCAGTACTTC. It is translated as CASSQGTGVQQYF.